This T cell receptor (beta chain) was documented in a study of regulatory T cells in long-lasting Graves disease. Through Arm-PCR of CDR3 regions and iRepertoire HTBI primers, TCR beta libraries were built. TCRdb redid the calling of the multiplex PCR reads with MiXCR, one entry per CDR3 protein. The table has approximately 350,000 distinct CDR3 sequences, approximately 12% seen once. Time point here: newly diagnosed GD, antithyroid drugs for less than 3 months. From RNA extracted from PBMCs, the TCR library was made. CDR1 is MGHRA and CDR2 is YSYEKL in the germline V gene. This CDR3 is 16 amino acids long. Trimming removed 4 bases from V and 2 bases from J; junction bases left unmatched: 4. The sample was also linked to a second study, of T cells in Graves' hyperthyroidism and ophthalmopathy. According to that study: Primed by the HTBI set, a first-round RT-PCR was run on the TCR CDR3.

J is TRBJ2-2 and V is TRBV4-1; TRBD2 aligns across 10 bases. Sequenced here: peripheral blood mononuclear cells (PBMCs), sampled at new diagnosis, from a patient treated with antithyroid drugs. The sequence came from a young woman with Graves disease. This chain's CDR3 is CASSRTSGENTGELFF. The CDR3 region has the DNA TGCGCCAGCAGCCGAACTAGCGGGGAAAACACCGGGGAGCTGTTTTTT.